Each of the 20 T cell receptor beta chains below was sequenced from the same sample in a study of T-cell memory formation after mild COVID-19. TCRdb reprocessed the 5' RACE reads with MiXCR, giving one entry per CDR3 protein. In the table there are about 160,000 distinct CDR3 sequences, around a third of which are singletons. Sample: PBMCs or a T cell subset sorted from them (not recorded which). These receptor sequences come from an adult woman who had mild COVID-19 (a few samples of this study predate the infection). Cell type and time point are not known.

The V gene is TRBV6-2 or TRBV6-3, the J gene TRBJ2-7, with TRBD2 matching 7 bases. This CDR3 has 14 amino acids. V gave up 2 bases and J gave up 6 bases; unmatched junction bases: 7. Germline loops: CDR1 MNHEY, CDR2 SVGEGT. CDR3 protein: CASSYGRAGFEQYF. The CDR3 DNA sequence: TGTGCCAGCAGTTACGGGAGGGCCGGATTCGAGCAGTACTTC.

The CDR3 region is CASSGLTQETQYF. The CDR3 coding sequence is TGTGCCAGCAGTGGACTAACCCAAGAGACCCAGTACTTC. This chain connects TRBV6-2 or TRBV6-3 to TRBJ2-5, with D possibly being TRBD2 (6 bases). Trimming took 5 bases from V and 1 from J, leaving 8 bases between them. From germline, CDR1 is MNHEY and CDR2 SVGEGT. The CDR3 spans 13 residues.

This clonotype was found a few times. CDR3 region: CAWAGDTEAFF. The CDR3 DNA sequence: TGTGCCTGGGCAGGCGACACTGAAGCTTTCTTT. The chain recombines TRBV30 with TRBJ1-1; no clear D gene. The CDR3 has 11 amino acids. Germline V gene data show CDR1 as GTSNPN and CDR2 as SVGIG (reference sequence). V shed 5 bases and J shed 3 bases, with 7 bases lying between them.

In its sample, this clonotype was seen a few times. The chain carries TRBV12-3 or TRBV12-4 and TRBJ2-5; 9 bases map to TRBD2. The CDR3 contains 14 residues. Unmatched junction bases numbered 11, after V lost 8 bases and J lost 7 bases. In DNA, the CDR3 is TGTGCCAGCTCACTGGTGGGCGGGAGGGGGACCCAGTACTTC. It codes for CASSLVGGRGTQYF.

This clonotype was seen a single time. The chain recombines TRBV24-1 with TRBJ1-5; TRBD1 matches 8 bases. V dropped 4 bases and J dropped 0; count of bases not matched to a gene: 4. This CDR3 contains 16 residues. Germline CDR1 and CDR2: KGHDR and SFDVKD. CDR3 DNA: TGTGCCACCAGTGACCGTGACAGGGGTAGCAATCAGCCCCAGCATTTT. Its protein is CATSDRDRGSNQPQHF.

This chain joins TRBV5-1 and TRBJ2-5; TRBD1 or TRBD2 may be the D gene (5 bases each). Trimming took 3 bases from V and 4 from J, leaving 22 bases between them. The germline V gene has CDR1 SGHRS and CDR2 YFSETQ. This CDR3 spans 17 amino acids. CDR3 sequence: CASSSTPFEGIGETQYF. The CDR3 bases are TGCGCCAGCAGCTCCACACCCTTTGAGGGGATAGGAGAGACCCAGTACTTC.

The chain couples TRBV4-1 to TRBJ2-7; no clear D. CDR3 length: 15 amino acids. Germline values: CDR1 MGHRA, CDR2 YSYEKL. V gave up 0 bases and J gave up 3 bases, with 12 bases separating them. CDR3 protein: CASSQDRSDLYEQYF. Here the CDR3 DNA reads TGCGCCAGCAGCCAAGATCGGAGCGATCTCTACGAGCAGTACTTC.

This clonotype turned up a few times. This chain joins TRBV15 and TRBJ1-1; D possibly corresponds to TRBD1 (5 bases). This CDR3 contains 16 residues. Trimming removed 3 bases from V and 0 bases from J, with 14 bases in between. Germline CDR1 LNHNV, CDR2 YYDKDF (reference sequence). This chain's CDR3 is CATSREAGTVNTEAFF. CDR3 bases: TGTGCCACCAGCAGGGAAGCCGGGACGGTGAACACTGAAGCTTTCTTT.

The chain uses TRBV30 and TRBJ2-7; D unresolved. Germline V gene sequence: CDR1 GTSNPN, CDR2 SVGIG (reference sequence). The CDR3 is 12 residues long. Trimming stripped 7 bases from V and 3 bases from J, with 13 bases between. CDR3 protein: CALDAESYEQYF. The CDR3 DNA is TGTGCCTTGGATGCGGAGAGCTACGAGCAGTACTTC. Full variable domain (missing parts from reference TRBV30 and TRBJ2-7): SQTIHQWPATLVQPVGSPLSLECTVEGTSNPNLYWYRQAAGRGLQLLFYSVGIGQISSEVPQNLSASRPQDRQFILSSKKLLLSDSGFYLCALDAESYEQYFGPGTRLTVT.

This clonotype was observed a few times. This chain joins TRBV2 and TRBJ1-1, with TRBD1 as a possible D gene (6 bases). Trimming removed 3 bases at V and 4 bases at J, with 18 bases between. The CDR3 is 16 amino acids. Germline V gene lookup returns CDR1 SNHLY and CDR2 FYNNEI. The DNA of the CDR3 is TGTGCCAGCAGTGATAACAGGGCGAAGGCGGGCACTGAAGCTTTCTTT. It encodes CASSDNRAKAGTEAFF.

This clonotype has more than one count but fewer than ten. The rearrangement links TRBV20-1 to TRBJ2-7; TRBD1 matches 7 bases. The CDR3 sequence is 14 residues long. Germline V gene sequence: CDR1 DFQATT, CDR2 SNEGSKA (reference sequence). V was clipped by 2 bases and J by 7 bases; unmatched bases: 11. CDR3 residues: CSARIPGTDPEQYF. CDR3 coding DNA: TGCAGTGCTAGAATTCCCGGGACAGACCCGGAGCAGTACTTC.

The rearrangement joins TRBV20-1 to TRBJ1-3; D ambiguous. This CDR3 has 13 amino acids. CDR1 and CDR2 (germline): DFQATT, SNEGSKA (reference sequence). V gave up 4 bases and J gave up 2 bases, with 9 bases separating them. The CDR3 sequence is CSAIWNPGNTIYF. The DNA for the CDR3 is TGCAGTGCTATCTGGAATCCTGGAAACACCATATATTTT.

A word on this clonotype: At one of its ends the junction is not consistent with the germline gene, which may arise from a read error. The chain carries TRBV24-1 and TRBJ2-3, with 15 nucleotides matching TRBD2. This CDR3 contains 17 residues. Germline CDR1 KGHDR, CDR2 SFDVKD. The CDR3, as DNA: TGTGCCACCAGCGGCAGGACTAGCGGGAGGGCCACAGGTACGCAGTATTTT. Translated: CATSGRTSGRATGTQYF.

In its sample, this clonotype was seen a few times. This rearrangement joins TRBV6-6 to TRBJ1-4, with TRBD1 matching over 7 bases. V lost 8 bases, J lost 8 bases, and 14 bases stayed unmatched. CDR1 and CDR2 (germline): MNHNY, SVGAGI (reference sequence). This CDR3 region has 15 residues. CDR3 amino acids: CASLSGSGQLEKLFF. Written as DNA, the CDR3 is TGTGCCAGCTTATCAGGCTCGGGACAGCTCGAAAAACTGTTTTTT.

This clonotype was seen only a few times. V usage is TRBV20-1 and J usage is TRBJ2-2, with 10 bases fitting TRBD2. The V gene end was trimmed by 4 bases and the J gene end by 7 bases; junction bases not matched to a gene: 6. The germline V gene encodes CDR1 DFQATT and CDR2 SNEGSKA (reference sequence). This CDR3 comprises 14 residues. CDR3 in amino acids: CSATSGGAIGELFF. CDR3 in DNA: TGCAGTGCTACAAGCGGGGGGGCGATCGGGGAGCTGTTTTTT.

This sequence joins TRBV11-3 and TRBJ2-5, with TRBD1 matching over 9 bases. The CDR3 length is 15 residues. V shed 5 bases, J shed 5 bases, and the junction held 9 bases outside the gene matches. Germline V CDR1 and CDR2: SGHNT, YENEEA. CDR3 bases: TGTGCCAGCAGCAGCCGGGACAGGGATGGGGAGACCCAGTACTTC. This sequence encodes CASSSRDRDGETQYF.

The J gene is TRBJ2-1, the V gene TRBV24-1; 11 bases align to TRBD2. There are 14 residues in the CDR3. CDR1 KGHDR and CDR2 SFDVKD come from the germline V gene. Trimming at V came to 7 bases and at J to 12 bases, leaving 10 bases not matched to a gene. The CDR3 spells CATRPGLAAPSQFF. The CDR3 DNA follows: TGTGCCACCAGGCCGGGACTAGCGGCCCCTTCGCAGTTCTTC.

The chain joins TRBV7-3 to TRBJ1-1; no clear D gene. The CDR3 totals 13 residues. V lost 2 bases and J lost 5, with 9 bases in between. CDR1 is SGHTA, CDR2 FQGTGA, per germline. CDR3 amino acids: CASSLEPGTEAFF. The CDR3 DNA sequence: TGTGCCAGCAGCTTAGAACCAGGAACTGAAGCTTTCTTT.

V is TRBV24-1 and J is TRBJ1-1; D is perhaps TRBD1 (6 bases). From germline, CDR1 is KGHDR and CDR2 SFDVKD. V was trimmed by 4 bases and J by 4 bases, leaving 9 bases between them. This CDR3 region has 13 residues. The CDR3 DNA reads as TGTGCCACCAGTGAATCAGGGGTCACTGAAGCTTTCTTT. This translates into CATSESGVTEAFF.

The chain is built from TRBV7-9 and TRBJ2-7; a possible D gene is TRBD1 (6 bases). V dropped 8 bases and J dropped 2 bases, with 7 bases sitting between them. This CDR3 contains 11 residues. Germline CDR1 reads SEHNR; CDR2 reads FQNEAQ (reference sequence). The CDR3 sequence is CASQGTYEQYF. The CDR3 nucleotides read TGTGCCAGCCAGGGGACCTACGAGCAGTACTTC.